This entry lists 17 T cell receptor beta chains sequenced from one sample in a study of blood T cell repertoires in COVID-19. TCRdb's copy holds only in-frame clones and misses some; the assay was immunoSEQ multiplex PCR. The sample lists some 250,000 clones, roughly 87% occurring once. Material: peripheral blood. The receptor set was obtained from a man aged 60 to 69 who had recovered from COVID-19.

The gene calls are TRBV5-6 and TRBJ2-1, with D maybe TRBD1 (6 bases). Trimming removed 4 bases at V and 7 bases at J, with 18 bases between. The germline V gene encodes CDR1 SGHDT and CDR2 YYEEEE. The CDR3 runs to 15 residues. CDR3 coding DNA: TGTGCCAGCAGCCTCTTCGGGGCAGGGGTAAATGAGCAGTTCTTC. This translates into CASSLFGAGVNEQFF.

This clone occurred a few times. The rearrangement joins TRBV27 to TRBJ1-5; 7 nucleotides align to TRBD1. Germline V gene lookup returns CDR1 MNHEY and CDR2 SMNVEV (reference sequence). The CDR3 is 14 residues long. V shed 6 bases, J shed 3 bases, and the junction held 5 bases outside the gene matches. CDR3 DNA sequence: TGTGCCAGCAGGCCAGGGGGGTTCAATCAGCCCCAGCATTTT. It yields the protein CASRPGGFNQPQHF.

The chain couples TRBV19 to TRBJ1-2, with 7 bases fitting TRBD1. The germline V gene encodes CDR1 LNHDA and CDR2 SQIVND (reference sequence). V lost 7 bases and J lost 4; bases outside the gene matches: 12. The CDR3 runs to 15 residues. CDR3 sequence: CASISPGQSIYGYTF. DNA for the CDR3: TGTGCCAGTATTTCTCCGGGACAGAGCATCTATGGCTACACCTTC. The whole variable domain, filled in from reference TRBV19 and TRBJ1-2, reads DGGITQSPKYLFRKEGQNVTLSCEQNLNHDAMYWYRQDPGQGLRLIYYSQIVNDFQKGDIAEGYSVSREKKESFPLTVTSAQKNPTAFYLCASISPGQSIYGYTFGSGTRLTVV.

CDR3 amino acids: CASSGTFFYGYTF. CDR3 coding DNA: TGTGCCAGTAGTGGGACATTCTTCTATGGCTACACCTTC. The chain carries TRBV19 and TRBJ1-2, with a possible D match to TRBD1 (6 bases). Trimming took off 5 bases at V and 4 bases at J, with 11 bases between the two ends. The CDR3 runs 13 residues. CDR1 is LNHDA and CDR2 is SQIVND in the germline V gene (reference sequence).

The V call is TRBV18, the J call TRBJ2-7; no clear D gene. CDR3 length equals 15 residues. The germline CDR1 and CDR2 sequences are KGHSH and LQKENI. The V end was cut by 0 bases, the J end by 2 bases, with 11 bases between. CDR3 bases: TGTGCCAGCTCACCACCTACTCCTGCCCCCTACGAGCAGTACTTC. Protein: CASSPPTPAPYEQYF.

The chain joins TRBV3-1 (or the pseudogene TRBV3-2) to TRBJ1-5; D ambiguous. The V end lost 6 bases, the J end lost 9 bases, and 18 bases lay between the germline ends. The CDR3 covers 14 residues. Germline lookup yields CDR1 LGHDT and CDR2 YNNKEL (reference sequence). The CDR3 DNA sequence: TGTGCCAGCAGACTCCAGGAAGATGTTCGGCCCCAGCATTTT. This encodes CASRLQEDVRPQHF.

V and J are TRBV27 and TRBJ1-1; 8 nucleotides agree with TRBD1. Trimming at V came to 6 bases and at J to 3 bases, leaving 9 bases not matched to a gene. The CDR3 length is 15 residues. CDR1 and CDR2 from the germline V gene are MNHEY and SMNVEV (reference sequence). The CDR3 spells CASRLRTGRDTEAFF. In DNA, the CDR3 is TGTGCCAGCAGGCTTAGGACAGGGAGAGACACTGAAGCTTTCTTT.

V is TRBV6-2 or TRBV6-3 and J is TRBJ2-5, with D perhaps TRBD2 (6 bases). CDR1 and CDR2 (germline): MNHEY, SVGEGT. The CDR3 covers 14 residues. Trimming took off 4 bases at V and 4 bases at J, with 13 bases between the two ends. CDR3 region: CASSFSGVGETQYF. In DNA form, the CDR3 reads TGTGCCAGCAGTTTTTCGGGGGTGGGAGAGACCCAGTACTTC.

This clone was seen more than once but under ten times. The chain carries TRBV5-4 and TRBJ2-7, with TRBD2 as a possible D gene (6 bases). The CDR3 spans 16 residues. CDR1 is SGHNT, CDR2 YYREEE, per germline (reference sequence). Trimming pared 4 bases from V and 2 bases from J, leaving 19 bases between. The CDR3 region has the DNA TGTGCCAGCAGCCCTAAAAGTGGTAGCGGCACCTACGAGCAGTACGTC. Translating gives CASSPKSGSGTYEQYV.

V usage is TRBV5-1 and J usage is TRBJ2-5; 7 nucleotides agree with TRBD2. CDR3 size: 16 residues. V lost 4 bases to trimming and J lost 3 bases; unmatched junction nucleotides: 12. Germline CDR1 reads SGHRS; CDR2 reads YFSETQ. The CDR3 bases are TGCGCCAGCAGCCGCACCTTCGGGGGGTCAGAAGAGACCCAGTACTTC. It codes for CASSRTFGGSEETQYF.

The rearrangement joins TRBV18 to TRBJ2-3, with 7 bases fitting TRBD1. Germline CDR1 KGHSH, CDR2 LQKENI. The V and J ends lost 3 bases and 1 base, in that order; junction bases with no gene match: 7. This CDR3 comprises 16 residues. CDR3 coding DNA: TGTGCCAGCTCACCCGCAGGGGGAAGTCGCACAGATACGCAGTATTTT. Its translation: CASSPAGGSRTDTQYF.

This chain joins TRBV30 and TRBJ2-3; a weak D match, TRBD1 (5 bases). CDR1 and CDR2 from the germline V gene are GTSNPN and SVGIG (reference sequence). Trimming took 2 bases from V and 4 from J, leaving 10 bases between them. The CDR3 has 13 residues. Here the CDR3 reads CAWSPNRPDTQYF. In DNA, the CDR3 is TGTGCCTGGAGTCCAAACAGGCCAGATACGCAGTATTTT.

This chain connects TRBV27 to TRBJ1-5; perhaps TRBD1 as D (6 bases). The ends were cut back, 6 bases at V and 6 bases at J, with 12 bases in the middle. Per germline, CDR1 MNHEY and CDR2 SMNVEV (reference sequence). The CDR3 loop spans 13 amino acids. This CDR3 is CASSTGMGQPQHF. The CDR3 nucleotides are TGTGCCAGCAGCACAGGGATGGGTCAGCCCCAGCATTTT.

The chain joins TRBV15 to TRBJ1-1; D is ambiguous. V gave up 1 base and J gave up 9 bases, with 15 bases separating them. Germline CDR1 is LNHNV and CDR2 is YYDKDF (reference sequence). The CDR3 totals 14 residues. For the CDR3, the DNA is TGTGCCACCAGCAGAGTCGGGTCGGGAGGCAAAGCTTTCTTT. It specifies CATSRVGSGGKAFF.

V gene TRBV19 combines with J gene TRBJ1-2, with 12 bases fitting TRBD1. This CDR3 region has 15 residues. Germline values: CDR1 LNHDA, CDR2 SQIVND (reference sequence). Germline trimming cut 11 bases from V and 2 bases from J; bases unmatched to any gene: 9. CDR3 nucleotides: TGTGCCTCGACCAGGGACAGGGGGCTCAACTATGGCTACACCTTC. This encodes CASTRDRGLNYGYTF. Full variable domain (outside the CDR3, taken from reference TRBV19 and TRBJ1-2): DGGITQSPKYLFRKEGQNVTLSCEQNLNHDAMYWYRQDPGQGLRLIYYSQIVNDFQKGDIAEGYSVSREKKESFPLTVTSAQKNPTAFYLCASTRDRGLNYGYTFGSGTRLTVV.

The CDR3 sequence: CASSRDRAVAEQYF. CDR3 DNA: TGTGCCAGCAGTAGGGACAGAGCGGTGGCCGAGCAGTACTTC. The chain has TRBV6-6 and TRBJ2-7, with 7 bases identical to TRBD1. J lost 6 bases, V lost 5 bases, and 10 bases had no gene match. There are 14 residues in the CDR3. Germline V CDR1 and CDR2: MNHNY, SVGAGI (reference sequence).

J is TRBJ2-6 and V is TRBV12-5, with 11 positions matching TRBD1. The CDR3 contains 19 residues. Germline values: CDR1 LGHNT, CDR2 FRNRAP. After removal of 0 bases from V and 5 bases from J, the junction contained 9 bases not matched to a gene. The CDR3 protein is CASGLVWTGGNLWANVLTF. CDR3 coding DNA: TGTGCTAGTGGTTTGGTATGGACAGGGGGCAATCTCTGGGCCAACGTCCTGACTTTC.